Sequencing of this T cell receptor (beta chain) was carried out in a study of OX40 agonist ivuxolimab in advanced cancers. Across the whole study: A mean age of approximately 58 years, range 23 to 79, was recorded, and 80% to 90% were male. Study conclusions and caveats: Some nonresponders likewise displayed low normalized T-cell clonal expansion. In the 0.1 to 3.0 mg/kg range, CD4+ and CD8+ blood T cells had expanded clonally by week 6.

This CDR3 has 10 amino acids. From germline, CDR1 is DFQATT and CDR2 SNEGSKA (reference sequence). The V end lost 6 bases, the J end lost 6 bases, and 9 bases lay between the germline ends. TCRdb keeps only in-frame clones here, not all; method: immunoSEQ multiplex PCR. The repertoire holds 85,000 or so clones, with just over 85% as singletons. A remark on this clone: The target antigen is unknown.

The sequence derives from an adult with an advanced solid tumor such as melanoma, head and neck, liver or kidney cancer. Specimen: CD4+ or CD8+ T cells sorted from blood, collected in a trial of the OX40 agonist ivuxolimab. V usage is TRBV20-1 and J usage is TRBJ2-7; D gene ambiguous. CDR3 DNA sequence: TGCAGTGCCCCTTTGGGCGAGCAGTACTTC. This encodes CSAPLGEQYF.